Listed below are T cell receptor beta chains from one sample, sequenced in a study of multiple sclerosis patients with progressive multifocal leukoencephalopathy. Profiling relied on immunoSEQ multiplex PCR, and the TCRdb table lists in-frame clones only, not all of them. This table has 25,000 to 35,000 clones, about 92% appearing once. Source material: PBMCs. The receptors were sampled from a man aged 30 to 39 with multiple sclerosis. The CDR3 runs from the conserved cysteine through the conserved F or W. The D gene is left open where the match is weak. Clone size is stated in some rows and not others, as once, few, many or a class when expanded.

v_call	d_call	j_call	clone_size	cdr3_aa	cdr3_nt
TRBV2	TRBD1	TRBJ1-5	once	CASSAGQGSQPQHF	TGTGCCAGCAGCGCCGGACAGGGGAGCCAGCCCCAGCATTTT
TRBV12-5	TRBD1	TRBJ1-5	-	CASGSGPGQGWQPQHF	TGTGCTAGTGGTTCCGGACCGGGACAGGGGTGGCAGCCCCAGCATTTT
TRBV9	TRBD2	TRBJ2-1	-	CASSVGTRLAGENEQFF	TGTGCCAGCAGCGTGGGGACCAGACTAGCGGGAGAGAATGAGCAGTTCTTC
TRBV10-2	TRBD2	TRBJ2-1	-	CASSDSLSGREEQFF	TGCGCCAGCAGTGACTCACTCAGTGGGAGGGAGGAGCAGTTCTTC
TRBV5-1	-	TRBJ2-5	-	CASSLGHGQETQYF	TGCGCCAGCAGCTTGGGACACGGCCAAGAGACCCAGTACTTC
TRBV27	TRBD2	TRBJ2-3	-	CASSLWTSGASDTQYF	TGTGCCAGCAGTTTATGGACTAGCGGGGCAAGCGATACGCAGTATTTT
TRBV13	TRBD1	TRBJ1-2	-	CASSSTGSAHGYTF	TGTGCCAGCAGCTCGACAGGGTCCGCCCATGGCTACACCTTC
TRBV11-2	-	TRBJ1-1	-	CASSSKGRNTEAFF	TGTGCCAGCAGTAGCAAGGGGAGGAACACTGAAGCTTTCTTT
TRBV5-1	-	TRBJ1-3	-	CASSLVGPGNTIYF	TGCGCCAGCAGCCTCGTGGGGCCTGGAAACACCATATATTTT
TRBV27	TRBD2	TRBJ2-3	-	CASSPGTSGDTQYF	TGTGCCAGCAGCCCCGGGACTAGCGGAGATACGCAGTATTTT
TRBV6-6	-	TRBJ2-3	-	CASSASTDTQYF	TGTGCCAGCAGTGCTAGCACAGATACGCAGTATTTT
TRBV27	TRBD1	TRBJ2-1	-	CASSYPGTGGIDEQFF	TGTGCCAGCAGTTACCCGGGGACAGGGGGCATTGATGAGCAGTTCTTC
TRBV4-2	-	TRBJ1-3	-	CASSQDRGATGNTIYF	TGTGCCAGCAGCCAAGATCGGGGGGCTACTGGAAACACCATATATTTT
TRBV11-2	TRBD1	TRBJ2-7	-	CASSFSPDRGYEQYF	TGTGCCAGCAGCTTCAGTCCAGACAGGGGATACGAGCAGTACTTC
TRBV7-6	TRBD2	TRBJ2-1	-	CASSPGGSGFEQFF	TGTGCCAGCAGCCCCGGGGGTAGCGGGTTCGAGCAGTTCTTC
TRBV6-5	-	TRBJ1-1	-	CASASWVLNTEAFF	TGTGCCAGCGCCAGTTGGGTCTTGAACACTGAAGCTTTCTTT
TRBV4-2	-	TRBJ2-1	-	CASSQDPGRLGEQFF	TGTGCCAGCAGCCAGGACCCGGGACGCCTTGGAGAGCAGTTCTTC
TRBV9	-	TRBJ2-1	-	CASTRDGARYNEQFF	TGTGCCAGCACCCGGGACGGCGCACGCTACAATGAGCAGTTCTTC
TRBV11-3	TRBD2	TRBJ2-1	-	CASSLELANEQFF	TGTGCCAGCAGCTTAGAACTAGCGAATGAGCAGTTCTTC
TRBV5-1	TRBD2	TRBJ2-3	-	CASSFSSRTSGVDTQYF	TGCGCCAGCAGCTTTTCGTCTCGGACTAGCGGGGTAGATACGCAGTATTTT
TRBV1	-	TRBJ1-6	-	CTSSHRRTGPWNSPLHF	TGCACCAGCAGCCATCGACGGACGGGACCCTGGAATTCACCCCTCCACTTT
TRBV6-5	TRBD1	TRBJ1-2	-	CASSYSTRDSRGYTF	TGTGCCAGCAGTTACTCGACTCGGGACAGTCGTGGCTACACCTTC
TRBV2	-	TRBJ2-1	-	CASSFTRTDNEQFF	TGTGCCAGCAGTTTCACAAGGACCGACAATGAGCAGTTCTTC
TRBV9	-	TRBJ2-3	-	CASSVGVTDTQYF	TGTGCCAGCAGCGTAGGAGTCACAGATACGCAGTATTTT
TRBV5-1	-	TRBJ1-3	-	CASSLQGQAGNTIYF	TGCGCCAGCAGCTTGCAGGGCCAAGCTGGAAACACCATATATTTT
TRBV29-1	-	TRBJ2-4	-	CSVTPPGAKNIQYF	TGCAGCGTGACCCCACCGGGGGCCAAAAACATTCAGTACTTC
TRBV7-6	TRBD1	TRBJ2-1	-	CASSSLDRAYNEQFF	TGTGCCAGCAGCTCGTTGGACAGGGCCTACAATGAGCAGTTCTTC
TRBV7-9	-	TRBJ2-3	-	CASSRPVGGSDTQYF	TGTGCCAGCAGCAGGCCCGTTGGGGGGTCAGATACGCAGTATTTT
TRBV7-2	TRBD1	TRBJ1-2	-	CASSLGTGNYGYTF	TGTGCCAGCAGCTTAGGGACAGGGAACTATGGCTACACCTTC
TRBV5-1	-	TRBJ2-5	-	CASSLEQPQETQYF	TGCGCCAGCAGCTTGGAACAACCTCAAGAGACCCAGTACTTC
TRBV29-1	-	TRBJ1-5	-	CSVELHSTQHF	TGCAGCGTTGAGCTCCATTCGACCCAGCATTTT
TRBV5-1	TRBD1	TRBJ1-3	-	CASSVPEGGVGNTIYF	TGCGCCAGCAGCGTTCCTGAAGGGGGCGTCGGAAACACCATATATTTT
TRBV19	-	TRBJ2-7	-	CASSPTRGSYEQYF	TGTGCCAGTAGTCCCACCAGGGGAAGCTACGAGCAGTACTTC
TRBV4-1	TRBD1	TRBJ1-4	-	CASSQGGTAYNEKLFF	TGCGCCAGCAGCCAGGGGGGGACAGCCTATAATGAAAAACTGTTTTTT
TRBV27	TRBD2	TRBJ2-5	-	CASSLAGGPETQYF	TGTGCCAGCAGCCTAGCGGGAGGGCCAGAGACCCAGTACTTC
TRBV7-2	TRBD1	TRBJ2-1	-	CASSLDGTGPYNEQFF	TGTGCCAGCAGCTTAGACGGGACAGGGCCCTACAATGAGCAGTTCTTC
TRBV4-1	TRBD2	TRBJ2-1	few	CASSQDRRGNNEQFF	TGCGCCAGCAGCCAAGATAGGCGGGGGAACAATGAGCAGTTCTTC
TRBV11-2	-	TRBJ2-7	-	CASSLVGAEGYEQYF	TGTGCCAGCAGCTTAGTGGGGGCAGAGGGCTACGAGCAGTACTTC
TRBV4-3	TRBD1	TRBJ2-2	once	CASSQRQGSNTGELFF	TGCGCCAGCAGCCAAAGACAGGGTTCGAACACCGGGGAGCTGTTTTTT
TRBV5-4	TRBD1	TRBJ1-1	-	CASSLTGVRTEAFF	TGTGCCAGCAGCTTGACAGGGGTAAGGACTGAAGCTTTCTTT
TRBV30	TRBD2	TRBJ2-1	-	CAWRHLGIAGGYNEQFF	TGTGCCTGGCGGCATCTGGGAATAGCGGGAGGCTACAATGAGCAGTTCTTC
TRBV5-6	-	TRBJ2-3	-	CASSFWQGTDTQYF	TGTGCCAGCAGCTTCTGGCAGGGCACAGATACGCAGTATTTT
TRBV4-1	TRBD2	TRBJ2-3	-	CASSQEGLASTDTQYF	TGCGCCAGCAGCCAAGAGGGACTAGCTAGCACAGATACGCAGTATTTT
TRBV5-4	-	TRBJ2-5	-	CASSLDSQETQYF	TGTGCCAGCAGCTTGGACAGCCAAGAGACCCAGTACTTC
TRBV29-1	-	TRBJ1-4	once	CSVEVTYNEKLFF	TGCAGCGTTGAAGTCACTTATAATGAAAAACTGTTTTTT
TRBV7-9	TRBD1	TRBJ2-2	-	CASSSNDRGVSGELFF	TGTGCCAGCAGCTCCAATGACAGGGGGGTGTCCGGGGAGCTGTTTTTT
TRBV5-5	-	TRBJ1-2	once	CASSFGVSENGYTF	TGTGCCAGCAGCTTTGGGGTTTCGGAAAACGGCTACACCTTC
TRBV4-3	-	TRBJ1-4	-	CASSQDRDSPPTNEKLFF	TGCGCCAGCAGCCAAGATCGTGACAGTCCCCCAACTAATGAAAAACTGTTTTTT
TRBV5-6	TRBD1	TRBJ1-1	once	CASSLRDRATEAFF	TGTGCCAGCAGCCTAAGGGACAGAGCCACTGAAGCTTTCTTT
TRBV6-5	-	TRBJ2-1	-	CATKPGLTYNEQFF	TGTGCCACCAAACCGGGACTCACCTACAATGAGCAGTTCTTC
TRBV19	-	TRBJ1-5	-	CASSVTPGRGQPQHF	TGTGCCAGTAGTGTAACGCCAGGGAGAGGACAGCCCCAGCATTTT
TRBV6-6	-	TRBJ2-7	once	CASSSRGEQYF	TGTGCCAGCAGTTCGAGGGGCGAGCAGTACTTC